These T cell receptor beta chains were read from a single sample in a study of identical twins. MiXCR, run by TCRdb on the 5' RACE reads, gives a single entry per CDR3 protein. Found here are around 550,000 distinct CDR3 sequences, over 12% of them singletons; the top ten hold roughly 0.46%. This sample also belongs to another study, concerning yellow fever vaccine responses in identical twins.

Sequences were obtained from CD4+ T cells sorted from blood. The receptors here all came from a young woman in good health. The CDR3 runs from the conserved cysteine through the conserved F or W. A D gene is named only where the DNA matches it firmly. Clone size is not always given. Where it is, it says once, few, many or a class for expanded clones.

CASRPRDRDTRADTQYF | TGTGCCAGCAGACCCCGGGACAGGGATACTAGGGCAGATACGCAGTATTTT | TRBJ2-3 | TRBD1 | few | TRBV12-3/TRBV12-4
CSASRGGGEQFF | TGCAGTGCTAGTAGAGGGGGCGGTGAGCAGTTCTTC | TRBJ2-1 | TRBD1 | many | TRBV20-1
CASSVLAGAANTGELFF | TGTGCCAGCAGCGTACTAGCGGGGGCCGCGAACACCGGGGAGCTGTTTTTT | TRBJ2-2 | TRBD2 | few | TRBV9
CASSPVLEQFF | TGTGCCAGCAGCCCCGTTTTGGAGCAGTTCTTC | TRBJ2-1 | . | . | TRBV7-9
CASSLTSGTLNQYF | TGTGCCAGCAGTTTAACGTCGGGGACCCTAAACCAGTACTTC | TRBJ2-5 | . | few | TRBV12-3/TRBV12-4
CASSSGGTSGSYEQYF | TGCGCCAGCAGCAGCGGCGGGACTAGCGGGAGTTACGAGCAGTACTTC | TRBJ2-7 | TRBD2 | . | TRBV5-1
CASSIPLGAAGAYEQFF | TGTGCCAGTAGTATTCCCCTGGGCGCAGCGGGAGCTTATGAGCAGTTCTTC | TRBJ2-1 | TRBD2 | . | TRBV19
CASSEGRRGGFNEQFF | TGTGCCAGCAGTGAAGGAAGGCGGGGGGGCTTCAATGAGCAGTTCTTC | TRBJ2-1 | TRBD2 | . | TRBV25-1
CSVEDPTSGSYEQYF | TGCAGCGTTGAAGACCCCACTAGCGGGAGCTACGAGCAGTACTTC | TRBJ2-7 | TRBD2 | . | TRBV29-1
CASSRGGGDEKLFF | TGTGCCAGCAGCAGGGGAGGGGGCGATGAAAAACTGTTTTTT | TRBJ1-4 | TRBD1 | . | TRBV5-5
CSVDGHLAGGVDTQYF | TGCAGCGTTGATGGACACCTAGCGGGGGGCGTAGATACGCAGTATTTT | TRBJ2-3 | TRBD2 | . | TRBV29-1
CASSLAQPNTGELFF | TGCGCCAGCAGCTTGGCCCAACCTAACACCGGGGAGCTGTTTTTT | TRBJ2-2 | . | . | TRBV5-1
CASSSGQGAYEQFF | TGCGCCAGCAGCTCGGGACAGGGGGCTTATGAGCAGTTCTTC | TRBJ2-1 | TRBD1 | . | TRBV5-1
CSAATGNYGYTF | TGCAGTGCTGCGACAGGGAACTATGGCTACACCTTC | TRBJ1-2 | TRBD1 | . | TRBV20-1
CSASGLRGSTPETQYF | TGCAGTGCTAGCGGATTACGCGGGAGCACCCCGGAGACCCAGTACTTC | TRBJ2-5 | TRBD2 | few | TRBV20-1
CASREGFGGGNTGELFF | TGCGCCAGCAGAGAAGGGTTCGGCGGGGGGAACACCGGGGAGCTGTTTTTT | TRBJ2-2 | TRBD2 | many | TRBV4-1
CASQSGVNEQFF | TGCGCCAGCCAATCAGGGGTCAATGAGCAGTTCTTC | TRBJ2-1 | . | few | TRBV5-1
CATSDSRLAGGLSYNEQFF | TGTGCCACCAGTGATTCTCGACTAGCGGGGGGACTTAGCTACAATGAGCAGTTCTTC | TRBJ2-1 | TRBD2 | few | TRBV24-1
CATSDLVDGPGELFF | TGTGCCACCAGTGATCTCGTGGACGGCCCCGGGGAGCTGTTTTTT | TRBJ2-2 | . | . | TRBV24-1
CAISVGRDEQFF | TGTGCCATCAGTGTCGGGAGGGATGAGCAGTTCTTC | TRBJ2-1 | TRBD2 | few | TRBV10-3
CARSCRGSTDTQYF | TGTGCCAGAAGCTGCCGGGGCAGTACAGATACGCAGTATTTT | TRBJ2-3 | . | few | TRBV5-3
CASSSFNREKRFF | TGCGCCAGCAGCTCCTTTAACAGGGAGAAACGGTTTTTT | TRBJ1-4 | . | . | TRBV5-1
CASSPGLAGGRLNEQFF | TGTGCCAGCAGCCCCGGACTAGCGGGAGGCCGTTTAAATGAGCAGTTCTTC | TRBJ2-1 | TRBD2 | . | TRBV25-1
CASSQSFSGSQPQHF | TGTGCCAGCAGCCAATCGTTCTCGGGGAGTCAGCCCCAGCATTTT | TRBJ1-5 | . | . | TRBV16
CSARPSVGQGMEPQHF | TGCAGTGCTAGACCCTCTGTCGGACAGGGGATGGAGCCCCAGCATTTT | TRBJ1-5 | TRBD1 | . | TRBV20-1